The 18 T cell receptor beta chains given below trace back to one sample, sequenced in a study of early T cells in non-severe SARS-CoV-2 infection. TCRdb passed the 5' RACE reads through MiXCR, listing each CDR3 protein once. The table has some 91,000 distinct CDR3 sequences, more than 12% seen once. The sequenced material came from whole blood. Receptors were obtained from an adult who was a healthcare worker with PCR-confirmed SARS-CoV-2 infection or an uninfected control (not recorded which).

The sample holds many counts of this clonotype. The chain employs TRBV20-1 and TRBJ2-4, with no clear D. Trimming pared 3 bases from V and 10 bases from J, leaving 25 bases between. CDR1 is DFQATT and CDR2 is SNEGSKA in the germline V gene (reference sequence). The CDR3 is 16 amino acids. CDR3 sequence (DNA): TGCAGTGCTAGCCAAATCCCCGCCGGGCCCGGTCGGATTCAGTACTTC. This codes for CSASQIPAGPGRIQYF.

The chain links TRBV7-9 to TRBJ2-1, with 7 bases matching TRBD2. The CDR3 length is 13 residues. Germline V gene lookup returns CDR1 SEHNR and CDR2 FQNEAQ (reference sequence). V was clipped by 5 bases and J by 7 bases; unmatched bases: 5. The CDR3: CASSLGTTNEQFF. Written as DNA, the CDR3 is TGTGCCAGCAGCCTCGGGACTACAAATGAGCAGTTCTTC.

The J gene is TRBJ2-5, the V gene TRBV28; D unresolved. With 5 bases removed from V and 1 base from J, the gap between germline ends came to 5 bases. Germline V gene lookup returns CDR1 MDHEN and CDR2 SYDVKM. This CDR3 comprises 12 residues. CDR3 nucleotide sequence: TGTGCCAGCAGTCCCTTCCAAGAGACCCAGTACTTC. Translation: CASSPFQETQYF.

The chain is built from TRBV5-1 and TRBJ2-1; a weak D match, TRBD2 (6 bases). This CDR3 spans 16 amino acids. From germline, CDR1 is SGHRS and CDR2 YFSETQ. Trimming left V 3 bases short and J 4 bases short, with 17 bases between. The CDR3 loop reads CASSSLTGTRYNEQFF. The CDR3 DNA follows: TGCGCCAGCAGCTCTCTTACCGGGACTCGGTACAATGAGCAGTTCTTC.

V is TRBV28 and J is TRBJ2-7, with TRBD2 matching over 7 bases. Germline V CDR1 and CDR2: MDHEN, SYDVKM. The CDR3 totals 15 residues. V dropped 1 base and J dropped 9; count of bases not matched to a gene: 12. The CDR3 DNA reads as TGTGCCAGCAGTTTATCTACGGGAGGCCTCCGTGGGCAGTACTTC. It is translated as CASSLSTGGLRGQYF.

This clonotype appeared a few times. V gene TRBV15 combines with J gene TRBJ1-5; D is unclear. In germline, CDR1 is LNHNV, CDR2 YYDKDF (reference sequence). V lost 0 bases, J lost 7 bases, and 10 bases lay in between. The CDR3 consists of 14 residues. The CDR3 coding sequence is TGTGCCACCAGCAGAGATATCAGCCAACAGCCCCAGCATTTT. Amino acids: CATSRDISQQPQHF. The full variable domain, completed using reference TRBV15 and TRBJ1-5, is DAMVIQNPRYQVTQFGKPVTLSCSQTLNHNVMYWYQQKSSQAPKLLFHYYDKDFNNEADTPDNFQSRRPNTSFCFLDIRSPGLGDTAMYLCATSRDISQQPQHFGDGTRLSIL.

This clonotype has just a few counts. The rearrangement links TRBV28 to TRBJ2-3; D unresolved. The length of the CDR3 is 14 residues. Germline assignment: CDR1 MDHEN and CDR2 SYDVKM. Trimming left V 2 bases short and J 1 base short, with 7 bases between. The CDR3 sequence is CASSLEDRTDTQYF. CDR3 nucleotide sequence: TGTGCCAGCAGTTTAGAGGACCGCACAGATACGCAGTATTTT.

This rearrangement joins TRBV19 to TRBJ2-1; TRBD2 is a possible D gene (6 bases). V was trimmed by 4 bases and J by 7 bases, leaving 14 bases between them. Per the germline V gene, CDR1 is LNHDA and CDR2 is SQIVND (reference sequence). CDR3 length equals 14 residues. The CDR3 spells CASSTPRGGNEQFF. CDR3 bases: TGTGCCAGTAGTACCCCGCGGGGTGGTAATGAGCAGTTCTTC. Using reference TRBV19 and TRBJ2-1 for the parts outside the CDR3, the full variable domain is DGGITQSPKYLFRKEGQNVTLSCEQNLNHDAMYWYRQDPGQGLRLIYYSQIVNDFQKGDIAEGYSVSREKKESFPLTVTSAQKNPTAFYLCASSTPRGGNEQFFGPGTRLTVL.

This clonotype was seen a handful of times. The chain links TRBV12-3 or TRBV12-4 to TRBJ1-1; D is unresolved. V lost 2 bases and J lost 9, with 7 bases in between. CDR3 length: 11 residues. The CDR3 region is CASSLTAQAFF. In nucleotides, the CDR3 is TGTGCCAGCAGTTTAACAGCTCAAGCTTTCTTT.

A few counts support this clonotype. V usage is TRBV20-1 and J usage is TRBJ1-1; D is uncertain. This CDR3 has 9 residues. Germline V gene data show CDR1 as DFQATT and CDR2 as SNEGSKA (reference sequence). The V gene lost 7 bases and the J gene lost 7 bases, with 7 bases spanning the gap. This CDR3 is CSDGSEAFF. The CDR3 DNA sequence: TGCAGTGATGGTAGTGAAGCTTTCTTT.

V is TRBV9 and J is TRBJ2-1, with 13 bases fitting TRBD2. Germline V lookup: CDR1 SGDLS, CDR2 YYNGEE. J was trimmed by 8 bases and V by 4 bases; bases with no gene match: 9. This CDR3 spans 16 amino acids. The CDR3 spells CASSPRLAGGVYEQFF. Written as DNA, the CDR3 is TGTGCCAGCAGCCCCCGACTAGCGGGAGGAGTCTATGAGCAGTTCTTC.

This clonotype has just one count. The DNA of the CDR3 is TGCGCCAGCAGCCCCATAGCGGGAGGGCCCGTCGAGCAGTACTTC. Its translation: CASSPIAGGPVEQYF. The rearrangement links TRBV5-1 to TRBJ2-7, with 11 nucleotides matching TRBD2. Per the germline V gene, CDR1 is SGHRS and CDR2 is YFSETQ. With V trimmed by 4 bases and J by 6 bases, 9 bases remained unmatched. The CDR3 spans 15 residues.

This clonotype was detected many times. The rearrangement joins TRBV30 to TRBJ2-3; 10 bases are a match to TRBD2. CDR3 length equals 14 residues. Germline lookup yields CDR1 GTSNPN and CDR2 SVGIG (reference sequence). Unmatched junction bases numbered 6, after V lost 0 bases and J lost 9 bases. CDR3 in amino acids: CAWSVSSGSDTQYF. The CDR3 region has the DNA TGTGCCTGGAGTGTTTCTAGCGGGAGCGACACGCAGTATTTT.

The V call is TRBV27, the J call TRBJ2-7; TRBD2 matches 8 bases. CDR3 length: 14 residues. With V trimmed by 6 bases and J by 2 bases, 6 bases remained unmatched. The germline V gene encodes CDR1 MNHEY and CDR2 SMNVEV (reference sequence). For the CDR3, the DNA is TGTGCCAGCAGGGTGGGAGCGGGAGCCTACGAGCAGTACTTC. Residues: CASRVGAGAYEQYF.

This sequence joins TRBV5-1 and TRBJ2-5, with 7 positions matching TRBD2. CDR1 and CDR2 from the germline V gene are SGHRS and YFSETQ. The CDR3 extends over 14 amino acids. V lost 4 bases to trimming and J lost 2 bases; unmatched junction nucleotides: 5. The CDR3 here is CASSPGAGQETQYF. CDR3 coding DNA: TGCGCCAGCAGCCCCGGAGCGGGGCAAGAGACCCAGTACTTC.

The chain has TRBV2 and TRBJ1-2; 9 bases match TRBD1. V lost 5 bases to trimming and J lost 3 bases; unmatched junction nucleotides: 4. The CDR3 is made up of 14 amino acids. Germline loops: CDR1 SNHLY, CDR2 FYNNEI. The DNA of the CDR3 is TGTGCCAGCAGTCAACAGGGGGCGGACTATGGCTACACCTTC. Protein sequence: CASSQQGADYGYTF.

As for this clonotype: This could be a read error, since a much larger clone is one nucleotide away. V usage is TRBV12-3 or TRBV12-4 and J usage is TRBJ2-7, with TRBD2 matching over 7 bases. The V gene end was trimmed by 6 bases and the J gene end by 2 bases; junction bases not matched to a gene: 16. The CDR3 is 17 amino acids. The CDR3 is CASSLLSGRALTYEQYF. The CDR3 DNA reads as TGTGCCAGCAGCCTCCTTAGTGGGAGGGCCCTCACCTACGAGCAGTACTTC.

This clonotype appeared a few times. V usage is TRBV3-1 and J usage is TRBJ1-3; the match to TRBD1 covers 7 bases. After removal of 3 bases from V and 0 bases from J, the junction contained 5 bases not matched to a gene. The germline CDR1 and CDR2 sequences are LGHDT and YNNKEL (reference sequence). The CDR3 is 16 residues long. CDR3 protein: CASSQGGGFSGNTIYF. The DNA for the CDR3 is TGTGCCAGCAGCCAGGGAGGGGGCTTCTCTGGAAACACCATATATTTT.